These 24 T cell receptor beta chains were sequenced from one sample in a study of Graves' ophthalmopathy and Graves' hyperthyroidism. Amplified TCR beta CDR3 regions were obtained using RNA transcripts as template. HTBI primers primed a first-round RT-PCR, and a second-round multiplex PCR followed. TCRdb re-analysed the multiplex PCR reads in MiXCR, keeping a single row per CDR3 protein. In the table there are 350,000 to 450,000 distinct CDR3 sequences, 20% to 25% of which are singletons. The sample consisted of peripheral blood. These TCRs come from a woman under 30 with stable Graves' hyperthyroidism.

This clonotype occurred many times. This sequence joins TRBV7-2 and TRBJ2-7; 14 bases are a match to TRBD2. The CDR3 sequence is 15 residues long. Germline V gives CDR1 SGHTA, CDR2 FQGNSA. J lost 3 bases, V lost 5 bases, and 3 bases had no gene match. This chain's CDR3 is CASSLGTSGSYEQYF. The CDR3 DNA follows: TGTGCCAGCAGCCTTGGGACTAGCGGGAGCTACGAGCAGTACTTC.

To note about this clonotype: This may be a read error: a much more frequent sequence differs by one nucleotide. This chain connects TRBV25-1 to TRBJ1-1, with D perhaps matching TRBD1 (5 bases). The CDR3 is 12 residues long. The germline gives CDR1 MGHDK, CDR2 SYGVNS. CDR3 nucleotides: TGTGCCAGCAGTGGCAGTGGGACTGAAGTTTGCTTT. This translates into CASSGSGTEVCF.

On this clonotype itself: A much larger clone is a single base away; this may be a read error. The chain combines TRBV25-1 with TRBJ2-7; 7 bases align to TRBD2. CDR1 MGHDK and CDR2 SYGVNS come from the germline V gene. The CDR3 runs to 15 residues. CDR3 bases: TGTGCCAGCAGTGAAATGGGGAGGGGTGCCCACGAGCAGTGCTTC. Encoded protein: CASSEMGRGAHEQCF.

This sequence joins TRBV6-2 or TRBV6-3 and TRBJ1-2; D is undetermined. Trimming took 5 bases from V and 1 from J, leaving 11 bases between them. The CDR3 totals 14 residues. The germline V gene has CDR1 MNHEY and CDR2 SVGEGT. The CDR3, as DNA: TGTGCCAGCAGTGAGCCCAGCCATAACTATGGCTACACCTTC. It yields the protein CASSEPSHNYGYTF.

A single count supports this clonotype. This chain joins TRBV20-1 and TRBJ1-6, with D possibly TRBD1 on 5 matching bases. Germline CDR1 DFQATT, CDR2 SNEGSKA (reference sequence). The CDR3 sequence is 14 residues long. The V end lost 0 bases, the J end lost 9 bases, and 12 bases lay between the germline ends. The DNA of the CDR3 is TGCAGTGCTAGAGATACCGGGGGAAGTTCACCCCTCCACTTT. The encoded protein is CSARDTGGSSPLHF.

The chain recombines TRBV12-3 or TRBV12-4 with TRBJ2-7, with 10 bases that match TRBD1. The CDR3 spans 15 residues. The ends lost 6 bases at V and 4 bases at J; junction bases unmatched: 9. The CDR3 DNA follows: TGTGCCAGCAGCCCGCAGACAGGGGGCAGGTACGAGCAGTACTTC. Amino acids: CASSPQTGGRYEQYF.

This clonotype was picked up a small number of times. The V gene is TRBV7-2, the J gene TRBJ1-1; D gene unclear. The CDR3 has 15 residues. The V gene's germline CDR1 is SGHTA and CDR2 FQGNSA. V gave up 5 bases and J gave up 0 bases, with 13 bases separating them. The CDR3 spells CASSAAPLVNTEAFF. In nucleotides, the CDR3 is TGTGCCAGCAGCGCGGCTCCATTGGTGAACACTGAAGCTTTCTTT.

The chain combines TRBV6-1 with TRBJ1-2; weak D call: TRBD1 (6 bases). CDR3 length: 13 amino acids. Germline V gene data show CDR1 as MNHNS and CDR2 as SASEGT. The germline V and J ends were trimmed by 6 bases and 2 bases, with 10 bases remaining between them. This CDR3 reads CASRDRRNYGYTF. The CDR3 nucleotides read TGTGCCAGCAGAGACAGGCGGAACTATGGCTACACCTTC.

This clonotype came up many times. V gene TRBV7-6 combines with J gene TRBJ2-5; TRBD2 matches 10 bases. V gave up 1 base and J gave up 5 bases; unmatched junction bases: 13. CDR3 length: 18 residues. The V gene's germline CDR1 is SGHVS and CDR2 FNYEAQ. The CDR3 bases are TGTGCCAGCAGCTTAGAGATAATAGGTCTAGCGGGAGACGAGACCCAGTACTTC. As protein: CASSLEIIGLAGDETQYF.

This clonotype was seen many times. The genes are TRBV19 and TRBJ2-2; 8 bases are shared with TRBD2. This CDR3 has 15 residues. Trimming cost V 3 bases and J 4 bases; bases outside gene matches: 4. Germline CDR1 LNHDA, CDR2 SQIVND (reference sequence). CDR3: CASSIGRASTGELFF. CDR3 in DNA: TGTGCCAGTAGTATCGGGAGGGCCTCCACCGGGGAGCTGTTTTTT.

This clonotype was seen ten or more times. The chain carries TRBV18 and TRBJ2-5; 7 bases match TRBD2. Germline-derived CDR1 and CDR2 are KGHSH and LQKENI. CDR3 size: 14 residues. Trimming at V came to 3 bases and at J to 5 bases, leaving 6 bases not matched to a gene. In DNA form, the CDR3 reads TGTGCCAGCTCACCTGTCGGGGGGAAGGAGACCCAGTACTTC. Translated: CASSPVGGKETQYF.

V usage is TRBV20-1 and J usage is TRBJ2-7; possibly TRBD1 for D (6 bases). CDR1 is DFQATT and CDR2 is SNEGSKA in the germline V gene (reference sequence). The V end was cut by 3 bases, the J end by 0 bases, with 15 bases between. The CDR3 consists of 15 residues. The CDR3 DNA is TGCAGTGCTAGTAGAGGCCCGGACAGCTCCTACGAGCAGTACTTC. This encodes CSASRGPDSSYEQYF.

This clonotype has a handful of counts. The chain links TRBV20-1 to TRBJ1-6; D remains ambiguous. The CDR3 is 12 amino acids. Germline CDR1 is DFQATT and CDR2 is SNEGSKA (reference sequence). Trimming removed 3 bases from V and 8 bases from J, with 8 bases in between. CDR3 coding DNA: TGCAGTGCTAGTATCACGGATTCACCCCTCCACTTT. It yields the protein CSASITDSPLHF.

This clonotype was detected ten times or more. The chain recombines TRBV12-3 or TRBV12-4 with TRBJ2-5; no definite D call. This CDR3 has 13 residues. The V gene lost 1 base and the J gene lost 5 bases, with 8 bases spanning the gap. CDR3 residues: CASSLESWETQYF. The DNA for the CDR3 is TGTGCCAGCAGTTTAGAGAGTTGGGAGACCCAGTACTTC.

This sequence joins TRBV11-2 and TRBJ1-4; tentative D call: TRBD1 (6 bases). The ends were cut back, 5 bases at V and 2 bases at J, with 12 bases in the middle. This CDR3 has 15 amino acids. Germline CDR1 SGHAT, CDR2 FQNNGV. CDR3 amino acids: CASSRRGGTNEKLFF. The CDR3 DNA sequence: TGTGCCAGCAGCCGTAGGGGGGGGACTAATGAAAAACTGTTTTTT. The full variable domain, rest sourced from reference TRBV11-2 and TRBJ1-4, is EAGVAQSPRYKIIEKRQSVAFWCNPISGHATLYWYQQILGQGPKLLIQFQNNGVVDDSQLPKDRFSAERLKGVDSTLKIQPAKLEDSAVYLCASSRRGGTNEKLFFGSGTQLSVL.

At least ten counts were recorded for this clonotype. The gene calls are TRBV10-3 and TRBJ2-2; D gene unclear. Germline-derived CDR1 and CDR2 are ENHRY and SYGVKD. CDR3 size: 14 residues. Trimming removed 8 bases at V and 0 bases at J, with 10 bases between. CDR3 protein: CAIEAVANTGELFF. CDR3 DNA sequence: TGTGCCATCGAGGCGGTCGCGAACACCGGGGAGCTGTTTTTT.

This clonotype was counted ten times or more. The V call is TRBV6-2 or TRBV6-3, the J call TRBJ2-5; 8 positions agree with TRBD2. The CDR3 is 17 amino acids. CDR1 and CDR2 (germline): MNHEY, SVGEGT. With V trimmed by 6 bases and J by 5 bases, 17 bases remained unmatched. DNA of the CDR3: TGTGCCAGCAGGCCCCCCGAAGGGAGCGGGAGTAGTGAGACCCAGTACTTC. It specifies CASRPPEGSGSSETQYF.

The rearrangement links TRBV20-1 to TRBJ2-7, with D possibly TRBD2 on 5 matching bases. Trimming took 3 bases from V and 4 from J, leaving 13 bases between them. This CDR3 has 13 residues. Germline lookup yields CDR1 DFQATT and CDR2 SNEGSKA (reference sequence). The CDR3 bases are TGCAGTGCTAGTTTCCGGGGTGGGTACGAGCAGTACTTC. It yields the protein CSASFRGGYEQYF.

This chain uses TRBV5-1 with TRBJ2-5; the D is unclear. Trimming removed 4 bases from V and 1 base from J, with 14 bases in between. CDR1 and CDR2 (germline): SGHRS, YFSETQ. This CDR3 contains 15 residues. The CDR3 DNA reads TGCGCCAGCAGCCCCAGTGGGGTTCCCCAAGAGACCCAGTACTTC. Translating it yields CASSPSGVPQETQYF.

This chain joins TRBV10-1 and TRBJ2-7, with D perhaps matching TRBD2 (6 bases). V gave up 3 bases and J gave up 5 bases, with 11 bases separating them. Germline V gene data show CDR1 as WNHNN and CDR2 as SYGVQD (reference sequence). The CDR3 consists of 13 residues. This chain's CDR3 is CASSDSGRHEQYF. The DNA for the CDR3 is TGCGCCAGCAGTGATTCAGGGAGGCACGAGCAGTACTTC.

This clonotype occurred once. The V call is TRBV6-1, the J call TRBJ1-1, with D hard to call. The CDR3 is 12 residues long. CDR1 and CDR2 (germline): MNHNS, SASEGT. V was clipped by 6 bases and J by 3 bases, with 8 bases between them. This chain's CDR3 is CASSPTDTEAFF. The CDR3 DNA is TGTGCCAGCAGCCCAACAGACACTGAAGCTTTCTTT.

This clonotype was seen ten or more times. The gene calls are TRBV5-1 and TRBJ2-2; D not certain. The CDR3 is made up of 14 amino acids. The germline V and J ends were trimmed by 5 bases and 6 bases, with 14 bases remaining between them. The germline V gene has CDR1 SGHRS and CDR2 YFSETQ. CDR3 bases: TGCGCCAGCAGGCATTCAGTCGGCGCCGGGGAGCTGTTTTTT. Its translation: CASRHSVGAGELFF. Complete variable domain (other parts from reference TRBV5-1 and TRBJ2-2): KAGVTQTPRYLIKTRGQQVTLSCSPISGHRSVSWYQQTPGQGLQFLFEYFSETQRNKGNFPGRFSGRQFSNSRSEMNVSTLELGDSALYLCASRHSVGAGELFFGEGSRLTVL.

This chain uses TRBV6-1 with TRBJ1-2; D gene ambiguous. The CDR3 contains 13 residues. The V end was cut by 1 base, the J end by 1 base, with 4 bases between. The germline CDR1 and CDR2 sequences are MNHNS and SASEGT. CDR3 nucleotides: TGTGCCAGCAGTGAAGGTCTTAACTATGGCTACACCTTC. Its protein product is CASSEGLNYGYTF.

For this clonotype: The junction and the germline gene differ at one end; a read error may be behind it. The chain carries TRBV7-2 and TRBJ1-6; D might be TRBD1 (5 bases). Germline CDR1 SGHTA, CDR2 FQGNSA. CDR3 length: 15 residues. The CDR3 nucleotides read TGTGCCATCAGCTCAGTGACAGCGCGGAATTCACCCCTCCGCTTT. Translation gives CAISSVTARNSPLRF.